The subject of this entry is one T cell receptor (beta chain). What it binds is unknown. These data belong to a study of cytomegalovirus exposure and HLA in healthy donors. Study-level points and caveats: As a later analysis showed, a missense DCLRE1C variant was linked to trimming of TCR beta V- and J-genes. A later analysis found common viral pathogens apparently linked to several of the most significant clusters. There was a cluster of highly shared sequence variants that was likely a sequencing artifact.

The PCR contained 60 Vbeta and 13 Jbeta primers. Libraries were prepared by immunoSEQ multiplex PCR; TCRdb keeps only in-frame clonotypes and omits some of them. This sample has roughly 170,000 clones, with roughly 84% found just once. The CDR3 sequence is 18 residues long. Germline V gives CDR1 SGHRS, CDR2 YFSETQ. Trimming removed 0 bases from V and 0 bases from J, with 15 bases in between. V and J are TRBV5-1 and TRBJ1-4; a possible D gene is TRBD1 (5 bases). The receptor's source is a young man in good health and CMV-seronegative. The sample taken for sequencing was PBMCs. CDR3 DNA sequence: TGCGCCAGCAGCTTGGGTTTTTCCGGAGGGGCAACTAATGAAAAACTGTTTTTT. It translates to CASSLGFSGGATNEKLFF.